The rows below give T cell receptor beta chains drawn from one sample of a study of T cell repertoires in cytomegalovirus infection. The antigens these receptors bind are not known. TCRdb processed the reads anew with MiXCR; each CDR3 protein has one entry. This sample carries about 500,000 distinct CDR3 sequences, 30% to 35% of them seen once, and the ten largest clones take 17%. Sequencing was performed on cultured PBMCs, taken from culture after CMV antigen stimulation. These receptors were taken from a human donor in good health (CMV status not recorded). Some clones in this sample may be carry-over from other donors' samples. Both conserved end residues are part of each CDR3. Fields, in order: CDR3 DNA, CDR3 protein, D gene, clone size, V gene, J gene. D genes are given only for firm matches. Where a row states a size, it is once, few, many or the class of an expanded clone; other rows omit it.

DNA: TGTGCCAGCAGTGAGCGGGGTGCCTACAATGAGCAGTTCTTC; CDR3: CASSERGAYNEQFF; D: TRBD2; size: -; V: TRBV6-2/TRBV6-3; J: TRBJ2-1
DNA: TGTGCCAGCAGTCCGTTTAGGGGCCCCTACGAGCAGTACTTC; CDR3: CASSPFRGPYEQYF; D: -; size: -; V: TRBV28; J: TRBJ2-7
DNA: TGTGCCAGTAAGGGGACAGTGTCGAACACTGAAGCTTTCTTT; CDR3: CASKGTVSNTEAFF; D: TRBD1; size: few; V: TRBV19; J: TRBJ1-1
DNA: TGTGCCAGCAGCGGCCGCAGCACTAGTGGCACAGATACGCAGTATTTT; CDR3: CASSGRSTSGTDTQYF; D: -; size: -; V: TRBV7-2; J: TRBJ2-3
DNA: TGTGCCAGTAGTATAGCGGTTACAGATACGCAGTATTTT; CDR3: CASSIAVTDTQYF; D: -; size: -; V: TRBV19; J: TRBJ2-3
DNA: TGTGCCAGCAGGGCAACCGGGACAGGGAAAATTCAGGGCCCCTTCACTGAAGCTTTCTTT; CDR3: CASRATGTGKIQGPFTEAFF; D: TRBD1; size: many; V: TRBV7-2; J: TRBJ1-1
DNA: TGTGCCAGCAGCTTACGAAGGGGGATTAGAGAAGCTTTCTTT; CDR3: CASSLRRGIREAFF; D: -; size: few; V: TRBV12-3/TRBV12-4; J: TRBJ1-1
DNA: TGTGCCAGCAGCAGTGGGGGGGGGGGCACCGGGGAGCTGTTTTTT; CDR3: CASSSGGGGTGELFF; D: TRBD2; size: -; V: TRBV11-3; J: TRBJ2-2
DNA: TGTGCCAGCAGCGTACCGGGACAGGGTAATGAGCAGTTCTTC; CDR3: CASSVPGQGNEQFF; D: TRBD1; size: -; V: TRBV11-3; J: TRBJ2-1
DNA: TGCGCCAGCAGCCAAAGGAGCGGGAGTAAATACAATGAGCAGTTCTTC; CDR3: CASSQRSGSKYNEQFF; D: TRBD2; size: few; V: TRBV4-1; J: TRBJ2-1
DNA: TGTGCCAGCAGTTTATCGATACTAGCGGGATATAGCACAGATACGCAGTATTTT; CDR3: CASSLSILAGYSTDTQYF; D: TRBD2; size: -; V: TRBV27; J: TRBJ2-3
DNA: TGTGCCAGCAGCTATGGGACAAGTACCTATGGCTACACCTTC; CDR3: CASSYGTSTYGYTF; D: -; size: few; V: TRBV7-9; J: TRBJ1-2
DNA: TGTGCCAGCAGCTTGTGGCCAGCGGGTAATTACGAGCAGTACTTC; CDR3: CASSLWPAGNYEQYF; D: -; size: -; V: TRBV5-6; J: TRBJ2-7
DNA: TGCAGTGCTGGTGGTGCTAGACGCTCTCTCGAGCAGTACTTC; CDR3: CSAGGARRSLEQYF; D: -; size: few; V: TRBV20-1; J: TRBJ2-7
DNA: TGTGCCAGTAGCCGGACGACAGTTCCGAACACTGAAGCTTTCTTT; CDR3: CASSRTTVPNTEAFF; D: -; size: -; V: TRBV19; J: TRBJ1-1
DNA: TGCGCCAGCAGCCAAGATGGCACTAGGTCCTACGAGCAGTACTTC; CDR3: CASSQDGTRSYEQYF; D: -; size: once; V: TRBV4-3; J: TRBJ2-7
DNA: TGTGCCAGCAGTAAACAGGGGGCGACCAATCAGCCCCAGCATTTT; CDR3: CASSKQGATNQPQHF; D: TRBD1; size: -; V: TRBV7-6; J: TRBJ1-5
DNA: TGTGCCACTAGCGGGAGAGGCCCTAGAGCCCCAGATACGCAGTATTTT; CDR3: CATSGRGPRAPDTQYF; D: TRBD2; size: few; V: TRBV28; J: TRBJ2-3
DNA: TGTGCCAGCAGCCAGGAGGGAGCCCTCACTGAAGCTTTCTTT; CDR3: CASSQEGALTEAFF; D: -; size: -; V: TRBV4-2; J: TRBJ1-1
DNA: TGTGCCAGTAGTATGTCGGACAGCGGTAACACTGAAGCTTTCTTT; CDR3: CASSMSDSGNTEAFF; D: -; size: few; V: TRBV19; J: TRBJ1-1